Presented here are 31 T cell receptor beta chains from one specimen sequenced in a study of blood T cell repertoires in COVID-19. Generated by immunoSEQ multiplex PCR, the TCRdb table keeps only in-frame clones and is missing some. The table shows about 300,000 clones, with approximately 85% occurring only once. The sequencing input was PBMCs or T cells enriched from blood (not recorded which). The source is a man aged 25-45 years who had recovered from COVID-19.

V gene TRBV27 combines with J gene TRBJ2-1; TRBD1 matches at 8 bases. The V gene end was trimmed by 3 bases and the J gene end by 10 bases; junction bases not matched to a gene: 5. Germline V gene sequence: CDR1 MNHEY, CDR2 SMNVEV (reference sequence). This CDR3 comprises 13 residues. As DNA, the CDR3 is TGTGCCAGCAGTTTTGACCGGGACAGGGAGCAGTTCTTC. Its translation: CASSFDRDREQFF.

The J gene is TRBJ1-3, the V gene TRBV7-2; D unclear. The CDR3 runs 12 residues. Germline CDR1 reads SGHTA; CDR2 reads FQGNSA. V was clipped by 6 bases and J by 4 bases, with 7 bases between them. The CDR3 protein is CASSSQGNTIYF. CDR3 nucleotides: TGTGCCAGCAGTTCACAGGGAAACACCATATATTTT.

The CDR3 DNA reads TGTGCCAGCAGCTTAGCCCGGGGTGGAGATACGCAGTATTTT. Encoded protein: CASSLARGGDTQYF. The chain uses TRBV11-2 and TRBJ2-3, with D perhaps TRBD2 (5 bases). The CDR3 contains 14 residues. Germline values: CDR1 SGHAT, CDR2 FQNNGV. The V gene lost 1 base and the J gene lost 5 bases, with 10 bases spanning the gap. The whole variable domain, remainder taken from reference TRBV11-2 and TRBJ2-3, is EAGVAQSPRYKIIEKRQSVAFWCNPISGHATLYWYQQILGQGPKLLIQFQNNGVVDDSQLPKDRFSAERLKGVDSTLKIQPAKLEDSAVYLCASSLARGGDTQYFGPGTRLTVL.

This rearrangement joins TRBV7-9 to TRBJ1-4, with 7 positions matching TRBD1. This CDR3 spans 13 amino acids. V shed 5 bases and J 7 bases; nucleotides not matched to a gene: 4. Germline assignment: CDR1 SEHNR and CDR2 FQNEAQ (reference sequence). In DNA form, the CDR3 reads TGTGCCAGCAGCCGGGGACAGATTGAAAAACTGTTTTTT. Protein product: CASSRGQIEKLFF.

The V gene is TRBV9, the J gene TRBJ2-7; D might be TRBD1 (5 bases). Germline CDR1 is SGDLS and CDR2 is YYNGEE. The V end lost 0 bases, the J end lost 3 bases, and 16 bases lay between the germline ends. This CDR3 comprises 16 residues. In DNA form, the CDR3 reads TGTGCCAGCAGCGTAGATTTGGCAGGGCCCGTCTACGAGCAGTACTTC. This encodes CASSVDLAGPVYEQYF. Supplemented by reference TRBV9 and TRBJ2-7, the full variable domain reads DSGVTQTPKHLITATGQRVTLRCSPRSGDLSVYWYQQSLDQGLQFLIQYYNGEERAKGNILERFSAQQFPDLHSELNLSSLELGDSALYFCASSVDLAGPVYEQYFGPGTRLTVT.

The V gene is TRBV4-1, the J gene TRBJ1-2, with TRBD1 identical over 7 bases. Germline loops: CDR1 MGHRA, CDR2 YSYEKL. J gave up 1 base and V 7 bases, and 9 bases lay outside the gene matches. This CDR3 spans 15 amino acids. The CDR3 DNA follows: TGCGCCAGCACCCCGCAGGGGACAGTTAACTATGGCTACACCTTC. It specifies CASTPQGTVNYGYTF.

J is TRBJ1-2 and V is TRBV6-6; TRBD1 might be the D (6 bases). The germline V gene encodes CDR1 MNHNY and CDR2 SVGAGI (reference sequence). V was clipped by 6 bases and J by 0 bases, with 8 bases between them. The CDR3 totals 13 residues. Written as DNA, the CDR3 is TGTGCCAGCAGCCAGGGGACTAACTATGGCTACACCTTC. Encoded protein: CASSQGTNYGYTF.

This chain uses TRBV2 with TRBJ2-5, with D perhaps TRBD2 (5 bases). The germline V gene has CDR1 SNHLY and CDR2 FYNNEI. The CDR3 totals 14 residues. V was shortened by 7 bases and J by 0 bases, with 12 bases between the two germline ends. The CDR3 DNA sequence: TGTGCCAGCATGAGGGAGATTAACCAAGAGACCCAGTACTTC. Translation: CASMREINQETQYF.

CDR3 residues: CASSHTLTVHDDYTF. The DNA for the CDR3 is TGCGCCAGCAGCCACACATTGACAGTCCACGATGACTACACCTTC. The V gene is TRBV4-3, the J gene TRBJ1-2; D might be TRBD1 (5 bases). Germline CDR1 reads LGHNA; CDR2 reads YSLEER. Trimming removed 3 bases at V and 10 bases at J, with 21 bases between. The CDR3 is 15 amino acids.

This chain's CDR3 is CASSSDRDFDQPQHF. CDR3 in DNA: TGTGCCAGTAGTTCGGACAGGGACTTTGATCAGCCCCAGCATTTT. The chain is built from TRBV19 and TRBJ1-5; 8 bases map to TRBD1. Losses at the gene ends were 5 bases for V and 5 bases for J; bases not matched to a gene: 8. There are 15 residues in the CDR3. CDR1 and CDR2 from the germline V gene are LNHDA and SQIVND (reference sequence).

This clone was seen a few times. This chain uses TRBV4-1 with TRBJ1-2, with D perhaps matching TRBD1 (5 bases). The germline V gene encodes CDR1 MGHRA and CDR2 YSYEKL. The CDR3 runs to 16 residues. Trimming removed 4 bases from V and 3 bases from J, with 18 bases in between. This chain's CDR3 is CASSRKGTGGDYGYTF. CDR3 nucleotide sequence: TGCGCCAGCAGCCGGAAGGGTACAGGAGGGGACTATGGCTACACCTTC.

The chain uses TRBV7-9 and TRBJ2-5; the D is unclear. Germline CDR1 is SEHNR and CDR2 is FQNEAQ (reference sequence). The CDR3 runs to 13 residues. Trimming removed 1 base from V and 5 bases from J, with 8 bases in between. The CDR3 loop is CASSLGYGETQYF. The DNA of the CDR3 is TGTGCCAGCAGCTTAGGCTACGGGGAGACCCAGTACTTC. Full variable domain (missing parts from reference TRBV7-9 and TRBJ2-5): DTGVSQNPRHKITKRGQNVTFRCDPISEHNRLYWYRQTLGQGPEFLTYFQNEAQLEKSRLLSDRFSAERPKGSFSTLEIQRTEQGDSAMYLCASSLGYGETQYFGPGTRLLVL.

This chain joins TRBV21-1 and TRBJ1-5; no DNA check was done on the table's D call, TRBD1. TRBV21-1 is described as a pseudogene. The CDR3 is 15 amino acids. This CDR3 reads CASSKGPRGEQPQHF. CDR3 coding DNA: TGTGCCAGCAGCAAAGGTCCCAGGGGCGAACAGCCCCAGCATTTT.

The V and J genes are TRBV7-2 and TRBJ1-6; a weak D match, TRBD1 (5 bases). V dropped 0 bases and J dropped 8 bases, with 11 bases sitting between them. Germline V gene sequence: CDR1 SGHTA, CDR2 FQGNSA. This CDR3 contains 15 residues. The CDR3 bases are TGTGCCAGCAGCTTAGCACCTCAAGGGGATTCACCCCTCCACTTT. Translating it yields CASSLAPQGDSPLHF.

The chain recombines TRBV7-6 with TRBJ1-6, with D maybe TRBD1 (6 bases). CDR3 size: 15 residues. Germline CDR1 reads SGHVS; CDR2 reads FNYEAQ. V was clipped by 8 bases and J by 0 bases, with 11 bases between them. The CDR3 DNA sequence: TGTGCCAGCGGAGGACAGAGCTCCTATAATTCACCCCTCCACTTT. Its translation is CASGGQSSYNSPLHF.

This chain links TRBV28 with TRBJ1-2; the match to TRBD1 covers 7 bases. After removal of 9 bases from V and 7 bases from J, the junction contained 14 bases not matched to a gene. Germline loops: CDR1 MDHEN, CDR2 SYDVKM. This CDR3 is 14 amino acids long. In DNA form, the CDR3 reads TGTGCCAGTGCTAGCCGGGCACAGGGGTCTGGCTACACCTTC. Translated: CASASRAQGSGYTF.

The V gene is TRBV19, the J gene TRBJ2-1; D ambiguous. The germline CDR1 and CDR2 sequences are LNHDA and SQIVND (reference sequence). The CDR3 extends over 15 amino acids. Trimming stripped 3 bases from V and 2 bases from J, with 11 bases between. The CDR3 is CASSMVANPYNEQFF. Written as DNA, the CDR3 is TGTGCCAGTAGTATGGTAGCAAACCCCTACAATGAGCAGTTCTTC. The full variable domain, with the rest looked up from reference TRBV19 and TRBJ2-1, is DGGITQSPKYLFRKEGQNVTLSCEQNLNHDAMYWYRQDPGQGLRLIYYSQIVNDFQKGDIAEGYSVSREKKESFPLTVTSAQKNPTAFYLCASSMVANPYNEQFFGPGTRLTVL.

The rearrangement joins TRBV30 to TRBJ1-3; 12 positions agree with TRBD1. Per germline, CDR1 GTSNPN and CDR2 SVGIG (reference sequence). The J segment lost 4 bases and the V segment lost 4 bases, leaving 8 bases of the junction unmatched. The CDR3 has 16 amino acids. CDR3 protein: CAWTRDRGLSGNTIYF. DNA of the CDR3: TGTGCCTGGACCCGGGACAGGGGGCTTTCGGGAAACACCATATATTTT.

This chain uses TRBV7-9 with TRBJ2-7; the match to TRBD1 covers 12 bases. Germline CDR1 is SEHNR and CDR2 is FQNEAQ (reference sequence). J was trimmed by 5 bases and V by 4 bases; bases with no gene match: 3. This CDR3 contains 14 residues. The CDR3 nucleotides are TGTGCCAGCAGCTCCGGGACAGGGGGCAACGAGCAGTACTTC. The encoded protein is CASSSGTGGNEQYF.

CDR3 sequence (DNA): TGCGCCAGCGGACGACAGGGCTCCTACAATGAGCAGTTCTTC. It is translated as CASGRQGSYNEQFF. The chain couples TRBV5-1 to TRBJ2-1; the match to TRBD1 covers 7 bases. The CDR3 covers 14 residues. CDR1 is SGHRS and CDR2 is YFSETQ in the germline V gene. The junction had 4 bases not matched to a gene; V was cut back by 7 bases and J by 0 bases.

The J gene is TRBJ2-1, the V gene TRBV24-1, with TRBD2 matching over 8 bases. CDR1 is KGHDR and CDR2 is SFDVKD in the germline V gene. The CDR3 spans 15 residues. V was pared by 5 bases and J by 7 bases, with 9 bases of the junction left unmatched. This CDR3 reads CATSGGKGLVNEQFF. CDR3 sequence (DNA): TGTGCCACCAGTGGAGGTAAGGGACTAGTGAATGAGCAGTTCTTC.

The chain uses TRBV6-5 and TRBJ1-1; 7 nucleotides align to TRBD1. The CDR3 sequence is 12 residues long. J lost 11 bases, V lost 2 bases, and 5 bases had no gene match. The germline V gene has CDR1 MNHEY and CDR2 SVGAGI. The CDR3 sequence: CASSYGQGGAFF. CDR3 DNA sequence: TGTGCCAGCAGTTACGGGCAGGGGGGCGCTTTCTTT.

J is TRBJ2-2 and V is TRBV5-1; 8 bases align to TRBD1. Germline CDR1 reads SGHRS; CDR2 reads YFSETQ. The ends lost 1 base at V and 4 bases at J; junction bases unmatched: 12. The CDR3 has 18 residues. The CDR3 DNA sequence: TGCGCCAGCAGCTTGTTCCAGGGGGCGAGGAGCGTCACCGGGGAGCTGTTTTTT. Protein sequence: CASSLFQGARSVTGELFF.

This clone is a singleton in its sample. The chain recombines TRBV6-5 with TRBJ2-7, with 9 bases lining up with TRBD1. The CDR3 totals 14 residues. J was trimmed by 3 bases and V by 5 bases; bases with no gene match: 5. Germline-derived CDR1 and CDR2 are MNHEY and SVGAGI. The CDR3 region is CASSRTGALYEQYF. CDR3 coding DNA: TGTGCCAGCAGTCGGACAGGGGCCCTCTACGAGCAGTACTTC.

The J gene is TRBJ1-3, the V gene TRBV9; a possible D gene is TRBD1 (5 bases). Germline-derived CDR1 and CDR2 are SGDLS and YYNGEE. The V and J ends lost 7 bases and 0 bases respectively, with 20 bases between them. The CDR3 totals 17 residues. The CDR3 nucleotides are TGTGCCAGCGGATGGGGGGAAACGGGCCTCTCTGGAAACACCATATATTTT. The encoded protein is CASGWGETGLSGNTIYF.

The chain links TRBV11-2 to TRBJ2-7; 10 bases map to TRBD1. The CDR3 runs to 18 residues. Per the germline V gene, CDR1 is SGHAT and CDR2 is FQNNGV. The V segment lost 5 bases and the J segment 0 bases; nucleotides outside the gene matches: 13. The DNA for the CDR3 is TGTGCCAGCAGCCCGCGCCGGGACAGGGGCCTATACTCCTACGAGCAGTACTTC. This sequence encodes CASSPRRDRGLYSYEQYF.

Here the CDR3 reads CASSSKGGNEQFF. DNA of the CDR3: TGTGCCAGCAGTTCTAAAGGCGGCAATGAGCAGTTCTTC. The chain carries TRBV6-1 and TRBJ2-1; D not resolved. V was trimmed by 5 bases and J by 6 bases, leaving 11 bases between them. Germline loops: CDR1 MNHNS, CDR2 SASEGT. The CDR3 is 13 residues long.

The chain combines TRBV7-6 with TRBJ1-1, with 7 nucleotides matching TRBD1. V trimming: 1 base; J trimming: 0 bases; junction bases outside the gene matches: 14. This CDR3 spans 19 amino acids. From germline, CDR1 is SGHVS and CDR2 FNYEAQ. The CDR3 spells CASSLGEGAPKGVNTEAFF. The DNA for the CDR3 is TGTGCCAGCAGCTTAGGAGAGGGGGCCCCGAAGGGTGTGAACACTGAAGCTTTCTTT.

The rearrangement joins TRBV5-4 to TRBJ1-4; unclear D gene. This CDR3 is built from 14 residues. The V gene's germline CDR1 is SGHNT and CDR2 YYREEE (reference sequence). V was pared by 1 base and J by 8 bases, with 12 bases between. For the CDR3, the DNA is TGTGCCAGCAGCTTGAGGAGTGCCGGAGAAAAACTGTTTTTT. Its translation: CASSLRSAGEKLFF.

The gene calls are TRBV5-6 and TRBJ1-4; TRBD1 matches 9 bases. The V gene end was trimmed by 5 bases and the J gene end by 8 bases; junction bases not matched to a gene: 7. Germline loops: CDR1 SGHDT, CDR2 YYEEEE. The CDR3 sequence is 14 residues long. CDR3 loop: CASSDRDRVEKLFF. The DNA of the CDR3 is TGTGCCAGCAGTGACCGGGACAGGGTCGAAAAACTGTTTTTT.

The chain employs TRBV27 and TRBJ2-1; D may be TRBD1 (5 bases). The germline V gene has CDR1 MNHEY and CDR2 SMNVEV (reference sequence). This CDR3 contains 15 residues. The V and J ends lost 6 bases and 2 bases respectively, with 14 bases between them. The CDR3 DNA follows: TGTGCCAGCAGACCTAGACAGTCGCCCTACAATGAGCAGTTCTTC. It is translated as CASRPRQSPYNEQFF.